Detailed here is one T cell receptor (beta chain). Germline V gene lookup returns CDR1 ENHRY and CDR2 SYGVKD. Deletions cut 2 bases from V and 4 bases from J, with 20 bases between. This CDR3 has 17 amino acids. This sample stems from a study of T cell responses to AZD1222 COVID-19 vaccine. Assay used: immunoSEQ multiplex PCR; TCRdb lists only in-frame clones, some missing. The sample lists about 140,000 clones; about 87% were seen once. This rearrangement joins TRBV10-3 to TRBJ1-2; tentatively, D is TRBD1 (6 bases). The TCR sequence derives from an adult in good health. Source: peripheral blood, taken on day 0 of AZD1222 vaccination. CDR3 in DNA: TGTGCCATCAGTGAGATCAAGTCACAGGGAAGATTCTATGGCTACACCTTC. The encoded protein is CAISEIKSQGRFYGYTF.